The clone carrying this T cell receptor beta chain appeared many times. The antigen is not known. The sample belongs to a study of CD8 T cells in ankylosing spondylitis. TCRdb itself ran the 5' RACE reads through MiXCR, one entry per CDR3 protein. This sample has 200,000 to 250,000 distinct CDR3 sequences, with about 10% found just once. Study-level points and caveats: As for the disease-linked clones, they showed a CD8+ phenotype and occurred at relatively low frequencies in peripheral blood. Blood of patients with ankylosing spondylitis appeared to be characterized by a TCR beta motif of eight highly homologous variants.

V dropped 0 bases and J dropped 2 bases, with 9 bases sitting between them. CDR3 length: 14 residues. Germline CDR1 reads SGHRS; CDR2 reads YFSETQ. The sequence was obtained from a male donor with ankylosing spondylitis or in good health (not recorded which). The rearrangement links TRBV5-1 to TRBJ2-7; D unclear. The sample consisted of blood, either unsorted or a sorted T cell fraction (not recorded which). The DNA of the CDR3 is TGCGCCAGCAGCTTGGCGGGTAGAACCTACGAGCAGTACTTC. It codes for CASSLAGRTYEQYF.